The 27 T cell receptor beta chains reported below all come from one sample, sequenced in a study of post-analysis software for immune sequencing data. Antigens for these TCRs are unknown. General observations from the study: Included in a set of 5 or 6 TRBV segments more frequent in patients than controls were TRBV5-6, TRBV5-1 and TRBV20-1.

TCR beta cDNA libraries included unique molecular identifiers. TCRdb reanalysed the PCR reads using MiXCR and keeps one entry per CDR3 protein. This table has hundreds of thousands of distinct CDR3 sequences, roughly 30% appearing once. The material sequenced was blood. The receptors originated from a girl aged 10-17 years with multiple sclerosis.

The chain carries TRBV5-6 and TRBJ2-3; TRBD1 aligns across 9 bases. V lost 4 bases and J lost 10; bases outside the gene matches: 4. The CDR3 is made up of 12 amino acids. Germline CDR1 and CDR2: SGHDT and YYEEEE. Written as DNA, the CDR3 is TGTGCCAGCAGCGCAGGACAGGGGCCGCAGTATTTT. As protein: CASSAGQGPQYF.

This clonotype was seen repeatedly, ten times or more. This chain links TRBV7-6 with TRBJ2-7; weak D call: TRBD1 (6 bases). V was shortened by 0 bases and J by 2 bases, with 8 bases between the two germline ends. Germline V lookup: CDR1 SGHVS, CDR2 FNYEAQ. CDR3 length: 14 amino acids. Written as DNA, the CDR3 is TGTGCCAGCAGCTTAGCACAGGGTACCTACGAGCAGTACTTC. It specifies CASSLAQGTYEQYF.

V and J are TRBV3-1 and TRBJ1-1; a weak D match, TRBD1 (6 bases). V was shortened by 8 bases and J by 1 base, with 14 bases between the two germline ends. This CDR3 spans 14 amino acids. Germline values: CDR1 LGHDT, CDR2 YNNKEL (reference sequence). CDR3 sequence: CASSGGLANTEAFF. In DNA form, the CDR3 reads TGTGCCAGCTCTGGGGGGCTGGCGAACACTGAAGCTTTCTTT.

DNA of the CDR3: TGTGCCACCAGTGACCAAGGTGGCTACACCTTC. As protein: CATSDQGGYTF. The chain couples TRBV24-1 to TRBJ1-2, with D unclear. V was trimmed by 4 bases and J by 7 bases, leaving 6 bases between them. CDR1 KGHDR and CDR2 SFDVKD come from the germline V gene. The CDR3 runs to 11 residues.

The chain employs TRBV5-1 and TRBJ2-5, with D perhaps TRBD2 (7 bases). This CDR3 has 16 residues. Germline V lookup: CDR1 SGHRS, CDR2 YFSETQ. V was shortened by 6 bases and J by 11 bases, with 29 bases between the two germline ends. CDR3 in DNA: TGCGCCAGCACCCCTGGCGGCGGGGGCCCCTACAATGAGCAGTACTTC. This codes for CASTPGGGGPYNEQYF.

The chain joins TRBV24-1 to TRBJ2-1; D might be TRBD1 (5 bases). Trimming pared 4 bases from V and 10 bases from J, leaving 22 bases between. There are 16 residues in the CDR3. CDR1 is KGHDR and CDR2 is SFDVKD in the germline V gene. The DNA for the CDR3 is TGTGCCACCAGTGACTCCCACGCGGCCCAAAACAGGGAGCAGTTCTTC. Translating gives CATSDSHAAQNREQFF.

V is TRBV20-1 and J is TRBJ1-1; D not certain. V was trimmed by 1 base and J by 0 bases, leaving 6 bases between them. The CDR3 extends over 13 amino acids. From germline, CDR1 is DFQATT and CDR2 SNEGSKA (reference sequence). The CDR3: CSARGRLNTEAFF. The CDR3 DNA sequence: TGCAGTGCTAGAGGTCGGTTGAACACTGAAGCTTTCTTT.

V is TRBV5-1 and J is TRBJ2-1; TRBD2 might be the D (6 bases). Germline V gene lookup returns CDR1 SGHRS and CDR2 YFSETQ. Trimming took 3 bases from V and 2 from J, leaving 12 bases between them. This CDR3 is built from 15 residues. CDR3 sequence (DNA): TGCGCCAGCAGCTCCCGGGAGCAAGCCTACAATGAGCAGTTCTTC. This codes for CASSSREQAYNEQFF. The whole variable domain, remainder taken from reference TRBV5-1 and TRBJ2-1, is KAGVTQTPRYLIKTRGQQVTLSCSPISGHRSVSWYQQTPGQGLQFLFEYFSETQRNKGNFPGRFSGRQFSNSRSEMNVSTLELGDSALYLCASSSREQAYNEQFFGPGTRLTVL.

This clonotype was observed a handful of times. The CDR3 DNA reads as TGCAGCGTTGCCGGAAGACTGGTCTACGATACGCAGTATTTT. It yields the protein CSVAGRLVYDTQYF. V gene TRBV29-1 combines with J gene TRBJ2-3; the D is unclear. The V end was cut by 4 bases, the J end by 6 bases, with 17 bases between. This CDR3 has 14 amino acids. Germline CDR1 SQVTM, CDR2 ANQGSEA.

This clonotype was counted ten times or more. The V and J genes are TRBV29-1 and TRBJ2-7, with 9 bases matching TRBD1. The germline V gene has CDR1 SQVTM and CDR2 ANQGSEA. There are 13 residues in the CDR3. V dropped 6 bases and J dropped 0; count of bases not matched to a gene: 3. CDR3 region: CSVRTGDSYEQYF. In DNA, the CDR3 is TGCAGCGTGAGGACAGGGGACTCCTACGAGCAGTACTTC.

This clonotype was seen a handful of times. The gene calls are TRBV6-1 and TRBJ1-4; D remains unclear. V lost 4 bases and J 7 bases, leaving 16 bases between the germline ends. CDR3 size: 15 residues. Germline V CDR1 and CDR2: MNHNS, SASEGT. CDR3 bases: TGTGCCAGCAGTGGATACATGGCGCGAGGTGAAAAACTGTTTTTT. It specifies CASSGYMARGEKLFF.

This clonotype was detected a few times. The chain joins TRBV2 to TRBJ2-4; 11 bases are a match to TRBD1. CDR3 length: 14 residues. J lost 8 bases, V lost 4 bases, and 4 bases had no gene match. Germline-derived CDR1 and CDR2 are SNHLY and FYNNEI. CDR3 sequence: CASSGGQGAYIQYF. The CDR3 DNA is TGTGCCAGCAGTGGTGGACAGGGGGCATACATTCAGTACTTC.

The gene calls are TRBV7-8 and TRBJ1-1, with 7 positions matching TRBD1. Germline V gene lookup returns CDR1 SGHVS and CDR2 FQNEAQ. J was trimmed by 0 bases and V by 3 bases; bases with no gene match: 4. This CDR3 is built from 15 residues. CDR3 protein: CASSLETGMNTEAFF. The CDR3 DNA sequence: TGTGCCAGCAGCTTGGAGACAGGGATGAACACTGAAGCTTTCTTT.

The CDR3 DNA sequence: TGTGCCAGCAGCGACATTCTAGCGGGGGGCCCCAGGGAGCAGTTCTTC. This gives the protein CASSDILAGGPREQFF. The J gene is TRBJ2-1, the V gene TRBV12-3 or TRBV12-4, with 11 bases that match TRBD2. CDR3 length equals 16 residues. V shed 6 bases, J shed 10 bases, and the junction held 14 bases outside the gene matches.

The V and J genes are TRBV20-1 and TRBJ2-4, with a possible D match to TRBD2 (6 bases). This CDR3 region has 14 residues. Looked up from germline, CDR1 is DFQATT and CDR2 is SNEGSKA (reference sequence). V lost 2 bases, J lost 7 bases, and 15 bases lay in between. The CDR3 protein is CSARSSGGFNIQYF. The CDR3 nucleotides are TGCAGTGCTAGATCTTCTGGAGGGTTCAACATTCAGTACTTC.

V and J are TRBV4-1 and TRBJ1-5; D possibly corresponds to TRBD1 (5 bases). Germline V gene sequence: CDR1 MGHRA, CDR2 YSYEKL. Deletions cut 6 bases from V and 1 base from J, with 16 bases between. The CDR3 has 16 amino acids. The DNA for the CDR3 is TGCGCCAGCAGTATCACCCAGGGTTCGAGCAATCAGCCCCAGCATTTT. It encodes CASSITQGSSNQPQHF.

The rearrangement uses TRBV2 and TRBJ2-5, with TRBD1 matching 8 bases. Germline CDR1 and CDR2: SNHLY and FYNNEI. CDR3 size: 16 residues. V was clipped by 1 base and J by 2 bases; unmatched bases: 6. This CDR3 is CASSEGGRGLQETQYF. In nucleotides, the CDR3 is TGTGCCAGCAGTGAAGGTGGCAGGGGGCTTCAAGAGACCCAGTACTTC. The full variable domain, completed using reference TRBV2 and TRBJ2-5, is EPEVTQTPSHQVTQMGQEVILRCVPISNHLYFYWYRQILGQKVEFLVSFYNNEISEKSEIFDDQFSVERPDGSNFTLKIRSTKLEDSAMYFCASSEGGRGLQETQYFGPGTRLLVL.

The V and J genes are TRBV5-1 and TRBJ2-5, with 12 bases identical to TRBD2. Per germline, CDR1 SGHRS and CDR2 YFSETQ. V trimming: 4 bases; J trimming: 5 bases; junction bases outside the gene matches: 18. This CDR3 is 19 amino acids long. In DNA form, the CDR3 reads TGCGCCAGCAGCACGCAGACTAGCGGGAGTCTTCTTGATCGGGAGACCCAGTACTTC. Amino acid sequence: CASSTQTSGSLLDRETQYF.

This clonotype has a handful of counts. This sequence joins TRBV20-1 and TRBJ1-4; D possibly corresponds to TRBD1 (6 bases). The CDR3 extends over 15 amino acids. Trimming pared 1 base from V and 3 bases from J, leaving 12 bases between. Per the germline V gene, CDR1 is DFQATT and CDR2 is SNEGSKA (reference sequence). CDR3 residues: CSARVGGVPNEKLFF. Here the CDR3 DNA reads TGCAGTGCTAGAGTAGGGGGTGTACCTAATGAAAAACTGTTTTTT.

There are a few counts of this clonotype. The rearrangement uses TRBV6-5 and TRBJ1-5; D call uncertain. V dropped 6 bases and J dropped 3 bases, with 9 bases sitting between them. This CDR3 comprises 13 residues. Germline loops: CDR1 MNHEY, CDR2 SVGAGI. The CDR3 bases are TGTGCCAGCAGCCCCGGAACCAATCAGCCCCAGCATTTT. This sequence encodes CASSPGTNQPQHF.

As for this clonotype: The junction and the germline gene differ at one end; a read error may be behind it. The J gene is TRBJ2-6, the V gene TRBV5-1, with D perhaps given as TRBD1 or TRBD2 (6 bases each). Germline V gives CDR1 SGHRS, CDR2 YFSETQ. The CDR3 is 17 amino acids. Here the CDR3 reads CASSLSGTLGGANVLAF. DNA of the CDR3: TGCGCCAGCAGCCTCAGTGGGACACTTGGCGGGGCCAACGTCCTGGCTTTC.

The chain combines TRBV19 with TRBJ2-6; D call uncertain. Germline V gives CDR1 LNHDA, CDR2 SQIVND (reference sequence). V lost 7 bases and J lost 0, with 10 bases in between. This CDR3 comprises 15 residues. The CDR3 sequence: CASKKGTSGANVLTF. CDR3 coding DNA: TGTGCCAGTAAAAAAGGAACCTCTGGGGCCAACGTCCTGACTTTC.

The chain links TRBV3-1 to TRBJ2-1; weak D call: TRBD1 (5 bases). Germline V CDR1 and CDR2: LGHDT, YNNKEL (reference sequence). Between the trimmed V and J ends, which lost 0 bases and 9 bases, there was a span of 15 bases. The CDR3 contains 15 residues. CDR3 sequence reads: CASSQDLPGKGEQFF. CDR3 nucleotide sequence: TGTGCCAGCAGCCAAGATCTTCCAGGGAAGGGTGAGCAGTTCTTC.

Points on this clonotype: The junction and the germline gene differ at one end; a read error may be behind it. The chain joins TRBV11-2 to TRBJ2-1; the match to TRBD2 covers 7 bases. Germline V lookup: CDR1 SGHAT, CDR2 FQNNGV. The CDR3 runs 17 residues. CDR3 coding DNA: TGTGCCAGCAGCTTAAGGTCTAGCGGAACCTCCTACAGTGAGCAGTTCTTC. It encodes CASSLRSSGTSYSEQFF. Using reference TRBV11-2 and TRBJ2-1 for the parts outside the CDR3, the full variable domain is EAGVAQSPRYKIIEKRQSVAFWCNPISGHATLYWYQQILGQGPKLLIQFQNNGVVDDSQLPKDRFSAERLKGVDSTLKIQPAKLEDSAVYLCASSLRSSGTSYSEQFFGPGTRLTVL.

A few counts support this clonotype. The V and J genes are TRBV20-1 and TRBJ2-3, with D hard to call. CDR3 size: 13 residues. Trimming removed 0 bases from V and 2 bases from J, with 6 bases in between. Germline V gives CDR1 DFQATT, CDR2 SNEGSKA (reference sequence). CDR3 DNA: TGCAGTGCTAGAGATCGACACACAGATACGCAGTATTTT. This encodes CSARDRHTDTQYF.

This clonotype was observed a few times. This chain links TRBV12-3 or TRBV12-4 with TRBJ2-1; the match to TRBD2 covers 11 bases. The V gene end was trimmed by 5 bases and the J gene end by 0 bases; junction bases not matched to a gene: 9. This CDR3 is 18 amino acids long. CDR3 sequence: CASSPTSGGPSSYNEQFF. CDR3 sequence (DNA): TGTGCCAGCAGTCCCACTAGCGGGGGCCCGAGCTCCTACAATGAGCAGTTCTTC.

This clonotype was counted between two and nine times. The rearrangement uses TRBV4-3 and TRBJ2-3, with 10 bases lining up with TRBD2. The ends lost 0 bases at V and 5 bases at J; junction bases unmatched: 5. In germline, CDR1 is LGHNA, CDR2 YSLEER. This CDR3 is built from 16 residues. CDR3 amino acids: CASSQEASGSGDTQYF. CDR3 sequence (DNA): TGCGCCAGCAGCCAAGAAGCTAGCGGGAGCGGAGATACGCAGTATTTT.